The clone carrying this T cell receptor (beta chain) was recorded many times. The antigen remains unidentified. The CDR3 is 12 residues long. Germline V lookup: CDR1 MDHEN, CDR2 SYDVKM. V lost 5 bases to trimming and J lost 4 bases, with 8 bases between them. Both iRepertoire HTBI primers and Arm-PCR of CDR3 regions were used to build the TCR beta libraries. In TCRdb, the multiplex PCR reads were re-called with MiXCR into one record per CDR3 protein. The sample has approximately 690,000 distinct CDR3 sequences; 30% are singletons. Time point reported: persistent/refractory GD, antithyroid drugs over 5 years with positive TRAb. Extracted RNA from PBMCs served as the source of the TCR library. An endocrinology unit in Xi'an, China, supplied the patients. This specimen belongs to a study of regulatory T cells in long-lasting Graves disease. The study, taken as a whole, reports: Graves' patients with persistent disease showed TCR diversity lower than patients newly diagnosed.

Sequences were derived from peripheral blood mononuclear cells (PBMCs), sampled when the disease was refractory, from a patient treated with antithyroid drugs. The rearrangement links TRBV28 to TRBJ1-2; D remains unclear. The sequence was collected from a female donor with Graves disease. The CDR3 DNA reads TGTGCCAGCAGTCGGTCAGTCTATGGCTACACCTTC. Translating gives CASSRSVYGYTF.